What follows is one T cell receptor (beta chain) and its context. Patients at the Seattle site were enrolled during active infection and followed longitudinally. Study processing details: Estimation of nucleated cell counts relied on the amplification of reference gene primers. Produced via immunoSEQ multiplex PCR; TCRdb's table is partial and in-frame only. V, J and clone size are those of that table, while D and trimming were read from the DNA. Seen here are about 340,000 clones, around 87% observed once, and the top ten hold over 6%. This record comes from a study of blood T cell repertoires in COVID-19. Study-level background: Samples came from the United States, Italy and Spain, spanning acute and convalescent COVID-19.

CDR1 and CDR2 from the germline V gene are SGHKS and YYEKEE (reference sequence). The CDR3 extends over 16 amino acids. The V end lost 0 bases, the J end lost 1 base, and 14 bases lay between the germline ends. The rearrangement joins TRBV5-5 to TRBJ2-7; maybe TRBD1 (6 bases). This TCR derives from a woman aged 45-65 years with COVID-19, enrolled during active disease. Sequences were obtained from peripheral blood. CDR3 loop: CASSLETGYESYEQYF. The CDR3 bases are TGTGCCAGCAGCTTGGAGACAGGTTATGAATCCTACGAGCAGTACTTC.